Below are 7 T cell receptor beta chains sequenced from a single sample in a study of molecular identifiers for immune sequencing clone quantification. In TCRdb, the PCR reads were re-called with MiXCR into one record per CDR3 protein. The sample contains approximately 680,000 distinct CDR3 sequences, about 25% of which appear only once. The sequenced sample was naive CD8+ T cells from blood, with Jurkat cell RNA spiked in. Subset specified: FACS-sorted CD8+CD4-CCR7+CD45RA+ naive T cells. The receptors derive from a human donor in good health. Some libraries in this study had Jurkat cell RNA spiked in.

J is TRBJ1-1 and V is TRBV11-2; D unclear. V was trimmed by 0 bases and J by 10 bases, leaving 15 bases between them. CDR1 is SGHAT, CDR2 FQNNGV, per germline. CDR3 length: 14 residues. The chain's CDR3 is CASSLDGRESGAFF. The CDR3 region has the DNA TGTGCCAGCAGCTTAGATGGGAGGGAGTCAGGAGCTTTCTTT.

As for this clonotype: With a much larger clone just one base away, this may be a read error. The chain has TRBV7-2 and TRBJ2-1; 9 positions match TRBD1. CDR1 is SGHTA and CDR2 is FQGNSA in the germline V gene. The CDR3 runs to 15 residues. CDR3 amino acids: CASSPLDRGNNELFF. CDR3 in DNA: TGTGCCAGCAGCCCCTTGGACAGGGGTAACAATGAGCTGTTCTTC.

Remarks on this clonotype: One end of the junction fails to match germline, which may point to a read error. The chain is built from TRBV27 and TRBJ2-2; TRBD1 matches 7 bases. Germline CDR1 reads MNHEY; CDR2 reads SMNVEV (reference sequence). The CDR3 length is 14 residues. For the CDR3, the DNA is TGTGCCAGCAAGACAGGGACGGACACTGGGGAGCTGTTTTTT. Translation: CASKTGTDTGELFF.

The CDR3 region is CAWSVGIADNEQFF. The CDR3 coding sequence is TGTGCCTGGAGTGTAGGTATAGCGGACAATGAGCAGTTCTTC. The V call is TRBV30, the J call TRBJ2-1, with D possibly being TRBD2 (6 bases). The V gene's germline CDR1 is GTSNPN and CDR2 SVGIG (reference sequence). V was shortened by 0 bases and J by 5 bases, with 11 bases between the two germline ends. The CDR3 runs 14 residues.

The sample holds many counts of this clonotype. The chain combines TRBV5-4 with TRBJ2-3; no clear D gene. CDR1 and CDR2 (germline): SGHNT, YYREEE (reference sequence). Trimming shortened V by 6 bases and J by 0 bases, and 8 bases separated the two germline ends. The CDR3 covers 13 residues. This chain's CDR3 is CASMAPSTDTQYF. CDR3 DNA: TGTGCCAGCATGGCTCCGAGCACAGATACGCAGTATTTT.

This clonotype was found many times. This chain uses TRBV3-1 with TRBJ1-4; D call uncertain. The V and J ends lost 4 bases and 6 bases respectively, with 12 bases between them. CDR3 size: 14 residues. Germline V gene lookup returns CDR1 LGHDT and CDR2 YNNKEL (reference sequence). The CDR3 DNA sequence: TGTGCCAGCAGCCGAGGCGAAAATTATGAAAAACTGTTTTTT. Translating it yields CASSRGENYEKLFF.

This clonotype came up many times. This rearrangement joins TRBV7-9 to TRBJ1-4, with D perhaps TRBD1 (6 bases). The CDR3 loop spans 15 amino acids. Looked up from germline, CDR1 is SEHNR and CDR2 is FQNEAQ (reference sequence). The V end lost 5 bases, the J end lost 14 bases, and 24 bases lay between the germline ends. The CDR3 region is CASSPMEVGTRLLFF. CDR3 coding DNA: TGTGCCAGCAGCCCTATGGAAGTCGGGACAAGACTTCTGTTTTTT. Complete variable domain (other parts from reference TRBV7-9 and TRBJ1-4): DTGVSQNPRHKITKRGQNVTFRCDPISEHNRLYWYRQTLGQGPEFLTYFQNEAQLEKSRLLSDRFSAERPKGSFSTLEIQRTEQGDSAMYLCASSPMEVGTRLLFFGSGTQLSVL.